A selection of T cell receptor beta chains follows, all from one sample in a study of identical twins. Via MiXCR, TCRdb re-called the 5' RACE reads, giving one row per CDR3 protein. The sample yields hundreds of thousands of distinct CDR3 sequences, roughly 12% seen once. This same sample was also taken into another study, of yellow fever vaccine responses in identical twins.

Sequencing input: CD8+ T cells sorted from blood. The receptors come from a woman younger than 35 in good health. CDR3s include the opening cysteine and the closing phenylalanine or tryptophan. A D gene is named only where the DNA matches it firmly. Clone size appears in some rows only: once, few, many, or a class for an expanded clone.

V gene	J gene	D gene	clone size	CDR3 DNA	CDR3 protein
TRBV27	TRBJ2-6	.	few	TGTGCCAGCAGTTTTGGTCCGGGCTCTGGGGCCAACGTCCTGACTTTC	CASSFGPGSGANVLTF
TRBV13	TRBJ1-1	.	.	TGTGCCAGCAGCCCCCCGTCCAGTTTGAACACTGAAGCTTTCTTT	CASSPPSSLNTEAFF
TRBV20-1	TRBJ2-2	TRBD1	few	TGCAGTGCGGGATGGACAGGGGGCGCCGTGGGGGAGCTGTTTTTT	CSAGWTGGAVGELFF
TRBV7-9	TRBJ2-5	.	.	TGTGCCAGCAGCACCCCCGGGAGCACACAAGAGACCCAGTACTTC	CASSTPGSTQETQYF
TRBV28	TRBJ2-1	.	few	TGTGCCAGCAGTTTCCTGACAGGTGGCGGGCCAGCTGAGCAGTTCTTC	CASSFLTGGGPAEQFF
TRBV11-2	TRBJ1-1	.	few	TGTGCCAGCAGCTTAGGGGTTGGTCCTGAAGCTTTCTTT	CASSLGVGPEAFF
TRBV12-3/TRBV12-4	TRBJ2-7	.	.	TGTGCCAGCAGTTATGACACCCCCTACGAGCAGTACTTC	CASSYDTPYEQYF
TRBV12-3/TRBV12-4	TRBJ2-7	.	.	TGTGCCAGCAGTTTAATAGGTCCTAACTACGAGCAGTACTTC	CASSLIGPNYEQYF
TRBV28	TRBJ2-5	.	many	TGTGCCAGCAGCAATATGGACTACGGTGGCGAGACCCAGTACTTC	CASSNMDYGGETQYF
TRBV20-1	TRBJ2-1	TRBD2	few	TGCAGTTCCATAGCGGGGCGGGTGGATGAGCAGTTCTTC	CSSIAGRVDEQFF
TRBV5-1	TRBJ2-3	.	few	TGCGCCAGCAGCTTGAGCGTCAGCTCAGATACGCAGTATTTT	CASSLSVSSDTQYF
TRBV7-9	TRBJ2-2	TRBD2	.	TGTGCCAGCCGAGAGAGCGGGAGCCCCGGGGAGCTGTTTTTT	CASRESGSPGELFF
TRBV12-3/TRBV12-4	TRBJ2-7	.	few	TGTGCCAGTACGACTAGTTGGGCCTACGAGCAGTACTTC	CASTTSWAYEQYF
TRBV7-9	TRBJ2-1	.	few	TGTGCCAGCAGCTTTCTGGAGGATGGGCAGTTCTTC	CASSFLEDGQFF
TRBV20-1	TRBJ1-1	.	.	TGCAGTGCTAGGGGGTTCATGGACACTGAAGCTTTCTTT	CSARGFMDTEAFF
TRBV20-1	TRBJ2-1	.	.	TGCAGTGCTAGAGACCCCGGTGGGGATAAGATCTACAATGAGCAGTTCTTC	CSARDPGGDKIYNEQFF
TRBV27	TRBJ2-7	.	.	TGTGCCAGCAGCCCCAAGAGTCTGTGGGGTCAGTACTTC	CASSPKSLWGQYF
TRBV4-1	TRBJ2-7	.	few	TGCGCCAGCAGCCAAGCAGGGGCGTACGAGCAGTACTTC	CASSQAGAYEQYF
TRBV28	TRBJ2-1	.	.	TGTGCCAGCAACGTATCTGGGAGGCGGGCGGGACCCAATGAGCAGTTCTTC	CASNVSGRRAGPNEQFF
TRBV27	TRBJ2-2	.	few	TGTGCCAGCAGTCCGGCGGGCTGGGACACCGGGGAGCTGTTTTTT	CASSPAGWDTGELFF
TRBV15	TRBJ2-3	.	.	TGTGCCACCAGTGAGGATACGCAGTATTTT	CATSEDTQYF
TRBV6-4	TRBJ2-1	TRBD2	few	TGTGCCAGCAGTGCCGACGGGGGGGACTACAATGAGCAGTTCTTC	CASSADGGDYNEQFF
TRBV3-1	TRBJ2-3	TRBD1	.	TGTGCCAGCAGCCAGTCCGGGACAGGGGCTTCAGATACGCAGTATTTT	CASSQSGTGASDTQYF
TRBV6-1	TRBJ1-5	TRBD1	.	TGTGCCAGCAGCGCCGACGGACAGGACAATCAGCCCCAGCATTTT	CASSADGQDNQPQHF
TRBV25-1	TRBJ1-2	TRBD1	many	TGTGCCAGCAAACAGGGGTTAGTCTACACCTTC	CASKQGLVYTF
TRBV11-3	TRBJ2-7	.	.	TGTGCCAGCAGCCCCAGGGGCGGGATCTACGAGCAGTACTTC	CASSPRGGIYEQYF
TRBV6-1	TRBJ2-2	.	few	TGTGCCAGCAGTGTGAGGAGGGATAACACCGGGGAGCTGTTTTTT	CASSVRRDNTGELFF
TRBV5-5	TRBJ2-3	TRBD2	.	TGTGCCAGCAGCTTGGGGACTAGCAAAACAGATACGCAGTATTTT	CASSLGTSKTDTQYF
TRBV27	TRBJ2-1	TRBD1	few	TGTGCCAGCAGGCCGGGACAGGCGAACTACAATGAGCAGTTCTTC	CASRPGQANYNEQFF
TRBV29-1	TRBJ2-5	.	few	TGCAGCGTTGAAGGGACAGACCAAGAGACCCAGTACTTC	CSVEGTDQETQYF
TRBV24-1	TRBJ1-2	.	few	TGTGCCACCAACTTGACAGTGAAGTCTTATGGCTACACCTTC	CATNLTVKSYGYTF
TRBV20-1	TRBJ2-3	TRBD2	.	TGCAGTGCCGACCCCAAGACTAGCGGGAGGTTCGCAGATACGCAGTATTTT	CSADPKTSGRFADTQYF
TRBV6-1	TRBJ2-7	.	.	TGTGCCAGCAGTGAATACGGGAGTTCCCACGAGCAGTACTTC	CASSEYGSSHEQYF
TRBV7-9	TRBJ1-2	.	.	TGTGCCAGCAGCCACCTGGGGACCCTTCACTATGGCTACACCTTC	CASSHLGTLHYGYTF
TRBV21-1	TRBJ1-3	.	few	TGTGCCAGCAACATGACAGGCTCTGGAAACACCATATATTTT	CASNMTGSGNTIYF
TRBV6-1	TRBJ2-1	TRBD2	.	TGTGCCAGCAGTCTCTGGACTAGCGTCTCCTACAATGAGCAGTTCTTC	CASSLWTSVSYNEQFF
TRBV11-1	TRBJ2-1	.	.	TGTGCCAGCAGCTTAGCGACTAGTATCGATGAGCAGTTCTTC	CASSLATSIDEQFF
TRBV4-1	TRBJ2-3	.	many	TGCGCCAGCAGCCAAGATCGGGGAACTAGCACAGATACGCAGTATTTT	CASSQDRGTSTDTQYF
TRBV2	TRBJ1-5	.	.	TGTGCCAGCTGTTTACAAGTAGGGGCCGAGTATAGCAATCAGCCCCAGCATTTT	CASCLQVGAEYSNQPQHF
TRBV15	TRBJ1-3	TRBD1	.	TGTGCCACCAGTGAGGGGGCGCTTGGAAACACCATATATTTT	CATSEGALGNTIYF
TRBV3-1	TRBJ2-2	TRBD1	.	TGTGCCTGCTCCCAAGATCTCGGGGACAGCCAATTGCCCGGGGAGCTGTTTTTT	CACSQDLGDSQLPGELFF
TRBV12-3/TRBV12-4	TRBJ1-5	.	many	TGTGCCAGCAGTTTAGGCGGTCCTTCCCTTGGGCCCCAGCATTTT	CASSLGGPSLGPQHF
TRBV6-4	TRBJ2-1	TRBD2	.	TGTGCCAGCAGTGACGGGGCGGGGGGGCCGAATGAGCAGTTCTTC	CASSDGAGGPNEQFF
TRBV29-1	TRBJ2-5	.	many	TGCAGCCCGGATCGACTAGTCCGAGGGAGAGAGACCCAGTACTTC	CSPDRLVRGRETQYF
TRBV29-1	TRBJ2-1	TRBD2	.	TGCAGCGTTGAGGGACTAGCGGGAGGCTTCTCCTACAATGAGCAGTTCTTC	CSVEGLAGGFSYNEQFF
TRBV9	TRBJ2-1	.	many	TGTGCCAGCAGCTCCCGGGACTCTGACAATGAGCAGTTCTTC	CASSSRDSDNEQFF
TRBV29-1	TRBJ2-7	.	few	TGCAGCGTTGTCTCGTATACCTACGAGCAGTACTTC	CSVVSYTYEQYF
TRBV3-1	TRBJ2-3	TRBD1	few	TGTGCCAGCAGCCAAGAAGGAGGACAGGGGTGGAGCACAGATACGCAGTATTTT	CASSQEGGQGWSTDTQYF
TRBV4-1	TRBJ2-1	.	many	TGCGCCAGCAGCCAAGAAGGTGAGCAGTTCTTC	CASSQEGEQFF
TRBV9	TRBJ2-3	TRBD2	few	TGTGCCAGCAGCTTGACTAGCGCAACTAGCACAGATACGCAGTATTTT	CASSLTSATSTDTQYF
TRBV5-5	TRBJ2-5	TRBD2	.	TGTGCCAGCAGCCAATGGGGACTAGCGGGTGGAGAGACCCAGTACTTC	CASSQWGLAGGETQYF
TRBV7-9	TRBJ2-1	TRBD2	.	TGTGCCAGCAGCTCCGAGCGGGATACTTACAATGAGCAGTTCTTC	CASSSERDTYNEQFF
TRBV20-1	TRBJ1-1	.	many	TGCAGTGCTACCCCGATGGGGCAGAACACTGAAGCTTTCTTT	CSATPMGQNTEAFF
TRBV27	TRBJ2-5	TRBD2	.	TGTGCCAGCAGAACCGGACTAGCGGGAGTAGAGACCCAGTACTTC	CASRTGLAGVETQYF
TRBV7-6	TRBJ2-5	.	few	TGTGCCAGCAGTATAGTTACAGGGTCCCAAGAGACCCAGTACTTC	CASSIVTGSQETQYF
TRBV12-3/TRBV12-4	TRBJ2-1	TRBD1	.	TGTGCCAGCACAGACCGACAGGGGGCCAACAATGAGCAGTTCTTC	CASTDRQGANNEQFF
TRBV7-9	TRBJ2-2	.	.	TGTGCCAGCAGCCGCCCAGAGGGGCTCACCGGGGAGCTGTTTTTT	CASSRPEGLTGELFF
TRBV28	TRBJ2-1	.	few	TGTGCCAGTTCCCGGAATTGGAATGAGCAGTTCTTC	CASSRNWNEQFF
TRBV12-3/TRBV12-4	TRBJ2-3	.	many	TGTGCCAGCAGCCCACCCTCGGGGAACTCACGATACACAGATACGCAGTATTTT	CASSPPSGNSRYTDTQYF
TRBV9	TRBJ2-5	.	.	TGTGCCAGCAGCGTAGTTCGCAGCACCGTTGTAAAGACCCAGTACTTC	CASSVVRSTVVKTQYF